Presented here are 32 T cell receptor beta chains from one specimen sequenced in a study of T cell changes during pregnancy in multiple sclerosis. Only in-frame clones appear in the TCRdb table, and some are missing; sequencing was by immunoSEQ multiplex PCR. The sample consists of approximately 41,000 clones, 75% to 90% of them appearing once. Source: CD4+ T cells from peripheral blood mononuclear cells, taken in the first trimester of pregnancy. All receptors derive from a female donor with multiple sclerosis, enrolled in a pregnancy study.

This clone was seen just once. This chain connects TRBV10-3 to TRBJ2-1, with 7 bases matching TRBD2. The CDR3 is 13 residues long. The ends lost 5 bases at V and 8 bases at J; junction bases unmatched: 6. CDR1 and CDR2 from the germline V gene are ENHRY and SYGVKD. The CDR3 spells CAISQLASDEQFF. The CDR3, as DNA: TGTGCCATCAGTCAACTAGCGTCGGATGAGCAGTTCTTC.

The chain links TRBV27 to TRBJ2-7; D might be TRBD1 (6 bases). Trimming removed 5 bases at V and 0 bases at J, with 20 bases between. CDR1 and CDR2 (germline): MNHEY, SMNVEV (reference sequence). The CDR3 spans 17 residues. CDR3 loop: CASSPWSRGDRSYEQYF. DNA for the CDR3: TGTGCCAGCAGTCCTTGGTCCAGGGGAGACCGCTCCTACGAGCAGTACTTC.

The chain employs TRBV18 and TRBJ2-1, with TRBD2 matching over 8 bases. V shed 0 bases and J 3 bases; nucleotides not matched to a gene: 7. Germline V gives CDR1 KGHSH, CDR2 LQKENI. The CDR3 is made up of 17 amino acids. The CDR3 region has the DNA TGTGCCAGCTCACCACCAATCGCGGGAGGAGGCTACAATGAGCAGTTCTTC. Translating it yields CASSPPIAGGGYNEQFF.

The rearrangement links TRBV6-1 to TRBJ2-1, with TRBD2 identical over 7 bases. J was trimmed by 13 bases and V by 2 bases; bases with no gene match: 2. The germline gives CDR1 MNHNS, CDR2 SASEGT. CDR3 length equals 11 residues. The CDR3 loop reads CASSESGTQFF. The CDR3 DNA follows: TGTGCCAGCAGTGAAAGCGGGACCCAGTTCTTC.

The chain uses TRBV29-1 and TRBJ1-1; D perhaps matches TRBD1 (5 bases). V lost 6 bases to trimming and J lost 6 bases, with 17 bases between them. The CDR3 is 13 amino acids. Germline values: CDR1 SQVTM, CDR2 ANQGSEA. CDR3 nucleotides: TGCAGCGTGAGGACCCCAGGGATCGCTGAAGCTTTCTTT. This gives the protein CSVRTPGIAEAFF. The variable domain in full, completed from reference TRBV29-1 and TRBJ1-1, reads SAVISQKPSRDICQRGTSLTIQCQVDSQVTMMFWYRQQPGQSLTLIATANQGSEATYESGFVIDKFPISRPNLTFSTLTVSNMSPEDSSIYLCSVRTPGIAEAFFGQGTRLTVV.

This chain connects TRBV7-8 to TRBJ1-5; TRBD1 matches at 7 bases. The CDR3 extends over 15 amino acids. Trimming cost V 1 base and J 1 base; bases outside gene matches: 1. Germline CDR1 SGHVS, CDR2 FQNEAQ. The CDR3 DNA follows: TGTGCCAGCAGCTTAGAGACAGGGAGCAATCAGCCCCAGCATTTT. This sequence encodes CASSLETGSNQPQHF.

The chain employs TRBV19 and TRBJ1-4, with a weak D call TRBD1 (5 bases). The CDR3 runs to 14 residues. Germline lookup yields CDR1 LNHDA and CDR2 SQIVND (reference sequence). Trimming removed 4 bases from V and 2 bases from J, with 8 bases in between. This chain's CDR3 is CASSTRQTNEKLFF. CDR3 DNA sequence: TGTGCCAGTAGTACTAGACAGACTAATGAAAAACTGTTTTTT.

The chain carries TRBV27 and TRBJ1-3, with D possibly TRBD1 on 6 matching bases. CDR3 length equals 14 residues. Per the germline V gene, CDR1 is MNHEY and CDR2 is SMNVEV (reference sequence). Trimming stripped 6 bases from V and 0 bases from J, with 9 bases between. The CDR3 DNA is TGTGCCAGCAGACAACAGGGCTCTGGAAACACCATATATTTT. Its translation: CASRQQGSGNTIYF.

The gene calls are TRBV10-3 and TRBJ1-5; D is possibly TRBD1 (5 bases). The V gene lost 10 bases and the J gene lost 1 base, with 17 bases spanning the gap. CDR1 ENHRY and CDR2 SYGVKD come from the germline V gene. The CDR3 length is 15 residues. DNA of the CDR3: TGTGCCACCAGCCCAGGTCAGGGAAGCAATCAGCCCCAGCATTTT. It encodes CATSPGQGSNQPQHF.

This chain joins TRBV9 and TRBJ2-7; 8 nucleotides align to TRBD2. Germline V CDR1 and CDR2: SGDLS, YYNGEE. Germline trimming cut 4 bases from V and 2 bases from J; bases unmatched to any gene: 8. The CDR3 sequence is 15 residues long. The CDR3 loop is CASSRAGLETYEQYF. For the CDR3, the DNA is TGTGCCAGCAGCCGCGCGGGACTAGAGACCTACGAGCAGTACTTC.

V usage is TRBV5-1 and J usage is TRBJ2-1, with 14 positions matching TRBD2. The CDR3 length is 16 residues. Germline-derived CDR1 and CDR2 are SGHRS and YFSETQ. The trim removed 3 bases at V and 8 bases at J, leaving 7 bases unmatched. The CDR3, as DNA: TGCGCCAGCAGCTCGCGATGGACTAGCGGGAGGCATGAGCAGTTCTTC. Encoded protein: CASSSRWTSGRHEQFF.

This sequence joins TRBV7-2 and TRBJ2-3, with D hard to call. The V and J ends lost 5 bases and 1 base respectively, with 10 bases between them. The V gene's germline CDR1 is SGHTA and CDR2 FQGNSA. The CDR3 runs to 14 residues. CDR3 loop: CASSPLVGTDTQYF. The DNA for the CDR3 is TGTGCCAGCAGCCCCCTAGTCGGCACAGATACGCAGTATTTT.

V and J are TRBV27 and TRBJ2-2; D perhaps matches TRBD2 (6 bases). The CDR3 extends over 15 amino acids. CDR1 is MNHEY, CDR2 SMNVEV, per germline (reference sequence). V gave up 3 bases and J gave up 10 bases, with 18 bases separating them. In nucleotides, the CDR3 is TGTGCCAGCAGTTTCAATCCCCTAACGGGGGAGGAGCTGTTTTTT. It encodes CASSFNPLTGEELFF.

V usage is TRBV19 and J usage is TRBJ2-1; 11 bases agree with TRBD2. The CDR3 totals 12 residues. V was clipped by 8 bases and J by 6 bases; unmatched bases: 0. Germline CDR1 is LNHDA and CDR2 is SQIVND (reference sequence). CDR3 coding DNA: TGTGCCAGTGGGACTAGCGGCAATGAGCAGTTCTTC. It translates to CASGTSGNEQFF.

In this sample, this clone turned up a few times. This chain links TRBV5-4 with TRBJ2-5, with TRBD2 as a possible D gene (6 bases). The ends were cut back, 0 bases at V and 5 bases at J, with 14 bases in the middle. The CDR3 runs to 15 residues. Germline values: CDR1 SGHNT, CDR2 YYREEE (reference sequence). The CDR3, as DNA: TGTGCCAGCAGCTTGGGGGGCGCTAGCGAGGAGACCCAGTACTTC. Translated: CASSLGGASEETQYF. The full variable domain, in which reference TRBV5-4 and TRBJ2-5 provide the parts outside the CDR3, is ETGVTQSPTHLIKTRGQQVTLRCSSQSGHNTVSWYQQALGQGPQFIFQYYREEENGRGNFPPRFSGLQFPNYSSELNVNALELDDSALYLCASSLGGASEETQYFGPGTRLLVL.

V and J are TRBV30 and TRBJ1-3; possibly TRBD1 for D (6 bases). The ends were cut back, 2 bases at V and 1 base at J, with 15 bases in the middle. In germline, CDR1 is GTSNPN, CDR2 SVGIG (reference sequence). There are 16 residues in the CDR3. CDR3: CAWSWQGSRSGNTIYF. The CDR3 DNA sequence: TGTGCCTGGAGTTGGCAGGGGAGTAGATCTGGAAACACCATATATTTT.

V and J are TRBV7-9 and TRBJ2-5; 8 bases are a match to TRBD1. The J call could be wrong; TRBJ2-7 is a better fit for the DNA end. The length of the CDR3 is 14 residues. The germline V gene encodes CDR1 SEHNR and CDR2 FQNEAQ (reference sequence). The DNA for the CDR3 is TGTGCCAGCAGCAAACAGGGGGTCTCCTACGAGCAGTACTTC. Translated: CASSKQGVSYEQYF.

The chain employs TRBV7-2 and TRBJ1-1; D ambiguous. Germline assignment: CDR1 SGHTA and CDR2 FQGNSA. There are 14 residues in the CDR3. Trimming left V 1 base short and J 2 bases short, with 8 bases between. The CDR3 DNA is TGTGCCAGCAGCTTAGTTCCGACAAACACTGAAGCTTTCTTT. As protein: CASSLVPTNTEAFF.

The J gene is TRBJ1-5, the V gene TRBV6-1; D gene unclear. The CDR3 extends over 15 amino acids. V was pared by 10 bases and J by 1 base, with 17 bases between. The V gene's germline CDR1 is MNHNS and CDR2 SASEGT. This CDR3 is CATQQWKWSNQPQHF. In nucleotides, the CDR3 is TGTGCCACACAGCAGTGGAAATGGAGCAATCAGCCCCAGCATTTT.

This rearrangement joins TRBV27 to TRBJ2-1; no firm D call. This CDR3 comprises 14 residues. Trimming pared 3 bases from V and 0 bases from J, leaving 6 bases between. The germline V gene encodes CDR1 MNHEY and CDR2 SMNVEV (reference sequence). The CDR3, as DNA: TGTGCCAGCAGTTTCCTAAACTCCTACAATGAGCAGTTCTTC. Translated, it gives CASSFLNSYNEQFF.

The rearrangement uses TRBV9 and TRBJ2-2; 7 positions agree with TRBD1. CDR3 length equals 18 residues. Germline loops: CDR1 SGDLS, CDR2 YYNGEE. Trimming took 3 bases from V and 5 from J; bases not matched to a gene: 16. The CDR3 DNA sequence: TGTGCCAGCAGCGCGCTGACAGGGTTTGGTCATTTTACCGGGGAGCTGTTTTTT. Translated, it gives CASSALTGFGHFTGELFF.

The V gene is TRBV12-5, the J gene TRBJ1-2; 7 bases fit TRBD1. Looked up from germline, CDR1 is LGHNT and CDR2 is FRNRAP. The ends lost 5 bases at V and 5 bases at J; junction bases unmatched: 5. This CDR3 has 13 residues. For the CDR3, the DNA is TGTGCTAGTGGTGCAGACAGGGCTTATGGCTACACCTTC. Protein sequence: CASGADRAYGYTF.

The rearrangement uses TRBV27 and TRBJ2-3; unclear D gene. Germline V gene data show CDR1 as MNHEY and CDR2 as SMNVEV (reference sequence). The CDR3 has 17 residues. The V and J ends lost 2 bases and 4 bases respectively, with 19 bases between them. The CDR3 coding sequence is TGTGCCAGCAGTTTACCCCGTGGAAGGAGAGGATCAGATACGCAGTATTTT. It is translated as CASSLPRGRRGSDTQYF.

V gene TRBV5-5 combines with J gene TRBJ2-5, with D perhaps TRBD2 (5 bases). Trimming cost V 0 bases and J 2 bases, with 11 bases left between them. Germline V gene lookup returns CDR1 SGHKS and CDR2 YYEKEE (reference sequence). The CDR3 consists of 15 residues. This CDR3 is CASSLGTRHQETQYF. The CDR3 DNA reads as TGTGCCAGCAGCTTGGGAACTAGACATCAAGAGACCCAGTACTTC. The whole variable domain, remainder taken from reference TRBV5-5 and TRBJ2-5, is DAGVTQSPTHLIKTRGQQVTLRCSPISGHKSVSWYQQVLGQGPQFIFQYYEKEERGRGNFPDRFSARQFPNYSSELNVNALLLGDSALYLCASSLGTRHQETQYFGPGTRLLVL.

The V call is TRBV29-1, the J call TRBJ1-2; 12 nucleotides align to TRBD1. Germline V gene sequence: CDR1 SQVTM, CDR2 ANQGSEA. Unmatched junction bases numbered 7, after V lost 6 bases and J lost 8 bases. This CDR3 spans 13 amino acids. CDR3 residues: CSVTGQGAWGYTF. The CDR3 DNA reads TGCAGCGTGACGGGACAGGGGGCCTGGGGCTACACCTTC. The variable domain in full, completed from reference TRBV29-1 and TRBJ1-2, reads SAVISQKPSRDICQRGTSLTIQCQVDSQVTMMFWYRQQPGQSLTLIATANQGSEATYESGFVIDKFPISRPNLTFSTLTVSNMSPEDSSIYLCSVTGQGAWGYTFGSGTRLTVV.

The chain recombines TRBV19 with TRBJ1-5; D possibly corresponds to TRBD1 (5 bases). Per germline, CDR1 LNHDA and CDR2 SQIVND (reference sequence). CDR3 size: 13 residues. Trimming shortened V by 5 bases and J by 5 bases, and 10 bases separated the two germline ends. CDR3 residues: CASSFLGDQPQHF. The CDR3 DNA is TGTGCCAGTAGTTTCCTAGGGGATCAGCCCCAGCATTTT.

This sequence joins TRBV6-5 and TRBJ2-5; 11 bases align to TRBD2. The end of the DNA is better explained by TRBJ2-7, so the J call may be wrong. The CDR3 covers 15 residues. Germline V gene data show CDR1 as MNHEY and CDR2 as SVGAGI. The CDR3: CASSPGLAVPYEQYF. For the CDR3, the DNA is TGTGCCAGCAGCCCGGGACTAGCGGTCCCCTACGAGCAGTACTTC.

The chain uses TRBV2 and TRBJ1-6; D may be TRBD1 (5 bases). V shed 4 bases and J shed 4 bases, with 11 bases lying between them. This CDR3 comprises 15 residues. CDR1 is SNHLY and CDR2 is FYNNEI in the germline V gene. CDR3 sequence (DNA): TGTGCCAGCAGTGTGGGGGGTCCTTATAATTCACCCCTCCACTTT. Its protein product is CASSVGGPYNSPLHF. Drawing the rest from reference TRBV2 and TRBJ1-6, the complete variable domain is EPEVTQTPSHQVTQMGQEVILRCVPISNHLYFYWYRQILGQKVEFLVSFYNNEISEKSEIFDDQFSVERPDGSNFTLKIRSTKLEDSAMYFCASSVGGPYNSPLHFGNGTRLTVT.

This clone was recorded a few times. J is TRBJ2-1 and V is TRBV5-6; TRBD2 aligns across 7 bases. V shed 4 bases and J 4 bases; nucleotides not matched to a gene: 8. Germline loops: CDR1 SGHDT, CDR2 YYEEEE. The CDR3 has 15 residues. The CDR3 region is CASSLRGTTYNEQFF. The DNA of the CDR3 is TGTGCCAGCAGCCTCCGGGGGACTACATACAATGAGCAGTTCTTC. The variable domain in full, with the rest retrieved from reference TRBV5-6 and TRBJ2-1, is DAGVTQSPTHLIKTRGQQVTLRCSPKSGHDTVSWYQQALGQGPQFIFQYYEEEERQRGNFPDRFSGHQFPNYSSELNVNALLLGDSALYLCASSLRGTTYNEQFFGPGTRLTVL.

The chain couples TRBV7-2 to TRBJ2-5, with 8 positions matching TRBD2. Germline trimming cut 6 bases from V and 3 bases from J; bases unmatched to any gene: 6. The CDR3 sequence is 14 residues long. CDR1 SGHTA and CDR2 FQGNSA come from the germline V gene. In DNA form, the CDR3 reads TGTGCCAGCAGATTTACTAGCGGAGAAGAGACCCAGTACTTC. It yields the protein CASRFTSGEETQYF.

V and J are TRBV28 and TRBJ1-4; TRBD1 matches at 7 bases. This CDR3 is built from 14 residues. Trimming cost V 6 bases and J 6 bases; bases outside gene matches: 7. Germline assignment: CDR1 MDHEN and CDR2 SYDVKM. The CDR3 DNA reads TGTGCCAGCAGCCTACAGGGGCGCGATGAAAAACTGTTTTTT. Amino acid sequence: CASSLQGRDEKLFF.

The V call is TRBV5-4, the J call TRBJ2-7; TRBD1 aligns across 8 bases. Germline V CDR1 and CDR2: SGHNT, YYREEE (reference sequence). The CDR3 is 16 residues long. J gave up 0 bases and V 2 bases, and 7 bases lay outside the gene matches. Here the CDR3 reads CASSFDAGTGSYEQYF. In DNA form, the CDR3 reads TGTGCCAGCAGCTTCGACGCCGGGACAGGCTCCTACGAGCAGTACTTC. The entire variable domain, with the rest obtained from reference TRBV5-4 and TRBJ2-7, is as follows: ETGVTQSPTHLIKTRGQQVTLRCSSQSGHNTVSWYQQALGQGPQFIFQYYREEENGRGNFPPRFSGLQFPNYSSELNVNALELDDSALYLCASSFDAGTGSYEQYFGPGTRLTVT.